This entry concerns a single T cell receptor (beta chain). Under the authors' procedure: Reference gene primer amplification gave estimated nucleated cell counts. This table comes from immunoSEQ multiplex PCR, and its TCRdb copy is limited to in-frame clones, with some not included. V and J calls and clone size come straight from that table; D and trimming were deduced from the DNA. Of more than 300,000 clones in the sample, more than 70% were seen once. This specimen comes from a study of blood T cell repertoires in COVID-19. At the level of the study: PBMCs, B-cell-depleted T cells, or T cells provided the cDNA or gDNA that made up the material.

Germline V CDR1 and CDR2: LNHDA, SQIVND (reference sequence). The CDR3 loop spans 14 amino acids. Between the trimmed V and J ends, which lost 1 base and 1 base, there was a span of 7 bases. The sample consisted of PBMCs or T cells enriched from blood (not recorded which). This TCR was sampled from a woman younger than 35 who had recovered from COVID-19. This chain joins TRBV19 and TRBJ1-1, with D hard to call. In DNA, the CDR3 is TGTGCCAGTAGTATAGGACACCCGAACACTGAAGCTTTCTTT. It translates to CASSIGHPNTEAFF.